The next 15 T cell receptor beta chains were all read from a single sample in a study of spatial heterogeneity in lung cancer (dated by TCRdb to between 2018 and 2021). The time point label on this specimen signifies: sample taken at primary tumor resection. The library relied on 5' RACE. The instrument was a NextSeq 500. TCRdb reprocessed the public reads (quality trimming at Q25 with fastp, clone calling with MiXCR) and kept in-frame beta chains. Identical CDR3 proteins give one entry, which carries the most common genes and DNA. The sample table records about 2,100 distinct CDR3 sequences; roughly 7.8% of these occur just once. Less than 14% of the sample goes to the ten largest clones. The source material was normal lung tissue next to the tumor, sampled at surgery. These TCRs come from a female donor with early-stage non-small cell lung cancer.

Relative to its sample, this clonotype is medium-sized. The CDR3 DNA reads TGTGCCAGCAGTTGGGGGGACTCCCAAGAGACCCAGTACTTC. Amino acids: CASSWGDSQETQYF. The chain uses TRBV28 and TRBJ2-5, with a weak D call TRBD2 (6 bases). Germline lookup yields CDR1 MDHEN and CDR2 SYDVKM. The CDR3 has 14 residues. V was clipped by 4 bases and J by 1 base, with 10 bases between them.

The rearrangement links TRBV20-1 to TRBJ2-7; no clear D gene. The CDR3 has 15 amino acids. Germline V lookup: CDR1 DFQATT, CDR2 SNEGSKA (reference sequence). The V end lost 1 base, the J end lost 4 bases, and 17 bases lay between the germline ends. CDR3: CSARGRTPFFYEQYF. The CDR3 nucleotides read TGCAGTGCTAGAGGGCGTACCCCCTTCTTTTACGAGCAGTACTTC.

By share, this clonotype ranks as medium-sized. The chain is built from TRBV11-2 and TRBJ2-2, with D possibly matching TRBD1 (6 bases). The CDR3 runs 13 residues. The ends were cut back, 3 bases at V and 5 bases at J, with 7 bases in the middle. Germline CDR1 is SGHAT and CDR2 is FQNNGV. The CDR3 nucleotides read TGTGCCAGCAGCTTTACAGGGACCGGGGAGCTGTTTTTT. As protein: CASSFTGTGELFF.

The DNA of the CDR3 is TGTGCCACCAGCACGCACAGGGGATTGAACACTGAAGCTTTCTTT. It encodes CATSTHRGLNTEAFF. This chain joins TRBV15 and TRBJ1-1; 7 nucleotides line up with TRBD1. The V gene end was trimmed by 4 bases and the J gene end by 0 bases; junction bases not matched to a gene: 5. The CDR3 is 15 residues long. Germline CDR1 is LNHNV and CDR2 is YYDKDF (reference sequence).

This clonotype was seen a few times. The chain uses TRBV6-5 and TRBJ1-1; TRBD1 matches at 7 bases. The CDR3 is 14 amino acids. V shed 4 bases, J shed 5 bases, and the junction held 7 bases outside the gene matches. CDR1 is MNHEY, CDR2 SVGAGI, per germline. The CDR3 sequence is CASSLVPGGTEAFF. The CDR3 region has the DNA TGTGCCAGCAGTTTGGTCCCAGGGGGAACTGAAGCTTTCTTT.

By frequency in the sample, this clonotype is medium-sized. The J gene is TRBJ2-5, the V gene TRBV12-3 or TRBV12-4; 9 bases agree with TRBD1. The junction had 2 bases not matched to a gene; V was cut back by 5 bases and J by 1 base. The CDR3 length is 14 residues. CDR3 sequence: CASSQGQGQETQYF. The CDR3 DNA sequence: TGTGCCAGCAGTCAGGGACAGGGCCAAGAGACCCAGTACTTC.

This clonotype is medium-sized. Sequence at one end of the junction differs from germline and may be a read error. The chain links TRBV20-1 to TRBJ2-7; no definite D call. Germline CDR1 is DFQATT and CDR2 is SNEGSKA (reference sequence). This CDR3 spans 14 amino acids. The CDR3 DNA follows: TGCAGTGCTAGAGATCCCGGGCCATTTTCCACCTACGTATTC. It specifies CSARDPGPFSTYVF.

The J gene is TRBJ2-2, the V gene TRBV9; TRBD1 agrees at 8 bases. CDR1 SGDLS and CDR2 YYNGEE come from the germline V gene. The CDR3 has 14 residues. V gave up 4 bases and J gave up 6 bases; unmatched junction bases: 5. The CDR3 sequence: CASSSRTGPGELFF. CDR3 sequence (DNA): TGTGCCAGCAGCAGCCGGACAGGGCCCGGGGAGCTGTTTTTT.

This clonotype rates as medium-sized. The chain combines TRBV24-1 with TRBJ2-2; 10 bases match TRBD2. Germline CDR1 reads KGHDR; CDR2 reads SFDVKD. This CDR3 is built from 16 residues. Germline trimming cut 0 bases from V and 4 bases from J; bases unmatched to any gene: 1. The CDR3 loop reads CATSDLSGGATGELFF. The CDR3 DNA reads TGTGCCACCAGTGATTTGAGCGGGGGGGCCACCGGGGAGCTGTTTTTT.

This clonotype rates as medium-sized (0.01 to 0.1%). The V and J genes are TRBV7-9 and TRBJ1-6; TRBD1 agrees at 10 bases. CDR1 and CDR2 from the germline V gene are SEHNR and FQNEAQ (reference sequence). J gave up 10 bases and V 5 bases, and 11 bases lay outside the gene matches. This CDR3 region has 16 residues. The CDR3 nucleotides are TGTGCCAGCAGCCCTCCTGACAGGGGGCAAGACTCACCCCTCCACTTT. It yields the protein CASSPPDRGQDSPLHF.

By its share, this clonotype is large (0.1 to 1%). V gene TRBV7-2 combines with J gene TRBJ2-7; D is unresolved. V was pared by 6 bases and J by 5 bases, with 20 bases between. The CDR3 totals 15 residues. The germline V gene encodes CDR1 SGHTA and CDR2 FQGNSA. CDR3 coding DNA: TGTGCCAGCAGTCGCCGGGCCGTCCCCGTGGACGAGCAGTACTTC. Its protein is CASSRRAVPVDEQYF.

By its share, this clonotype is medium-sized. J is TRBJ2-5 and V is TRBV6-5; a weak D match, TRBD1 (6 bases). V gave up 5 bases and J gave up 0 bases, with 19 bases separating them. The CDR3 runs to 17 residues. Germline CDR1 and CDR2: MNHEY and SVGAGI. The CDR3 DNA is TGTGCCAGCAGTAGGGACCCGACAGGAGGCTACCAAGAGACCCAGTACTTC. It yields the protein CASSRDPTGGYQETQYF.

This clonotype is medium-sized in the sample. The V gene is TRBV6-2 or TRBV6-3, the J gene TRBJ2-1, with 9 bases fitting TRBD2. The V gene's germline CDR1 is MNHEY and CDR2 SVGEGT. The V segment lost 6 bases and the J segment 1 base; nucleotides outside the gene matches: 7. There are 16 residues in the CDR3. CDR3 amino acids: CASRKIAGASYNEQFF. The CDR3 DNA follows: TGTGCCAGCAGAAAGATAGCGGGGGCTTCCTACAATGAGCAGTTCTTC.

This clonotype rates as medium-sized. The rearrangement uses TRBV29-1 and TRBJ2-7; 13 bases map to TRBD2. Per the germline V gene, CDR1 is SQVTM and CDR2 is ANQGSEA. Trimming removed 7 bases from V and 5 bases from J; junction bases left unmatched: 5. This CDR3 comprises 13 residues. CDR3 bases: TGCAGCGGGAGGACTAGCGGGAGCCACGAGCAGTACTTC. Protein: CSGRTSGSHEQYF.

This clonotype is categorized as medium-sized (0.01 to 0.1%). The J gene is TRBJ2-2, the V gene TRBV9; the match to TRBD2 covers 7 bases. Germline CDR1 is SGDLS and CDR2 is YYNGEE. This CDR3 region has 17 residues. Trimming removed 2 bases from V and 5 bases from J; junction bases left unmatched: 12. CDR3 protein: CASSVFPAGGSTGELFF. In DNA, the CDR3 is TGTGCCAGCAGCGTCTTCCCGGCGGGCGGGAGTACCGGGGAGCTGTTTTTT.